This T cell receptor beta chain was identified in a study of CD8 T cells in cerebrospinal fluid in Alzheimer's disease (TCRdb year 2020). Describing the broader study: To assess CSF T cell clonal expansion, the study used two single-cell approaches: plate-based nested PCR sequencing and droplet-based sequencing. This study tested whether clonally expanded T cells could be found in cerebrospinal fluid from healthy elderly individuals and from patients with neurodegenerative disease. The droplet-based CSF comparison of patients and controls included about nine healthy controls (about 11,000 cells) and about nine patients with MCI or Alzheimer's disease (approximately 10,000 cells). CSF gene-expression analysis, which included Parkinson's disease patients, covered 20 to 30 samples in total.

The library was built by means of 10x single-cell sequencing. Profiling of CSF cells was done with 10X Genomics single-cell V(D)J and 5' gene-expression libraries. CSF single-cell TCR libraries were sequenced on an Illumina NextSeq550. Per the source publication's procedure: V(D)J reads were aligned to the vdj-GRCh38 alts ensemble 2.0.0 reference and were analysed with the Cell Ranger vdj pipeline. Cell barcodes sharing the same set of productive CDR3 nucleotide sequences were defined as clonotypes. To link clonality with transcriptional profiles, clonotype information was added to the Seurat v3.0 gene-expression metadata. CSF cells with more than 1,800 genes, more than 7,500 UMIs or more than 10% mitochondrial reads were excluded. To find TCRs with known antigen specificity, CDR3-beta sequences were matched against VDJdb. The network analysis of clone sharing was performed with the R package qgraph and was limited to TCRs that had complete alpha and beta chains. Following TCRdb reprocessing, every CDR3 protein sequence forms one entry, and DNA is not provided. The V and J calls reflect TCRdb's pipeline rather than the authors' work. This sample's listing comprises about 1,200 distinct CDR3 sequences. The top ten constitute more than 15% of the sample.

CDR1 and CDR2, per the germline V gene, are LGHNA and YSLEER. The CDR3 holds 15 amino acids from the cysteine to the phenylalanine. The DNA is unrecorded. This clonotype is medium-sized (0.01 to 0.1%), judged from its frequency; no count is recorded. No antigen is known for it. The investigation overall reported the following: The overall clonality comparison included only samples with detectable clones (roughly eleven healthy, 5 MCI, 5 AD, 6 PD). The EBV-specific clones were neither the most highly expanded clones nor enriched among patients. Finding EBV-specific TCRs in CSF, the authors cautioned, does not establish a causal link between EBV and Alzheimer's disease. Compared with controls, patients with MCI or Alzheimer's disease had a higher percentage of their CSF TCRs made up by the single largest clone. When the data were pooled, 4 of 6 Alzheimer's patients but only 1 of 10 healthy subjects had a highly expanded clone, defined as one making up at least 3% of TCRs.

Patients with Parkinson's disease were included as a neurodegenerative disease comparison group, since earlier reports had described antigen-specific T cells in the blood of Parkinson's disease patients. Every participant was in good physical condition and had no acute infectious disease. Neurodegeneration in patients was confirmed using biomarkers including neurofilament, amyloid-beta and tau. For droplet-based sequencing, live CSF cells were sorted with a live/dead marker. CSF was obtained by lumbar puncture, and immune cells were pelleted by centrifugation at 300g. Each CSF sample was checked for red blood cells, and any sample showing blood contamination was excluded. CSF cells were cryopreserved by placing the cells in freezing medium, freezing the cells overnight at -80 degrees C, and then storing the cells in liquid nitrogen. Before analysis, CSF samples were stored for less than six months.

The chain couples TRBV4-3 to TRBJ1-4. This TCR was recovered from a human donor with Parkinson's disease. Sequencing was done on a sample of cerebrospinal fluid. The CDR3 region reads CASSANRASNEKLFF.